Below, one T cell receptor beta chain is given with its context. This clone was found a few times. What this receptor recognizes is not known. Relative to the germline gene, one junction end is altered; a read error may explain this. Donors formed part of the validation cohort, which comprised fewer than 150 subjects and was distinct from the first cohort of under 850 subjects. Inclusive of the bounding cysteine and phenylalanine, the CDR3 is 11 residues long. Only the CDR3 region is kept as DNA, spanning 33 bases read in frame from base 1. Sequences GTSNPN (CDR1) and SVGIG (CDR2) are obtained from the germline V gene (reference sequence). The library relied on the immunoSEQ multiplex PCR assay. Regarding the original processing steps: A statistical classification framework was built to diagnose cytomegalovirus status from the catalog of TCR beta chain sequences. The source is immuneACCESS, and TCRdb retained only in-frame sequences with V and J called. Part of the clones is not carried over; for the studies checked, unresolved V genes explain less than half of this, and the remainder is unexplained. V and J calls and clone size follow that table, whereas D and trimming were derived from the DNA. This sample has about 200,000 clones in its table, and approximately 87% of those were observed once. Around 5.6% of the sample lies in the top ten.

This sample is part of a study of cytomegalovirus exposure and HLA in healthy donors (dated by TCRdb to the late 2010s). General notes on the study: According to a later analysis, one platform produced both the 100 to 150 validation repertoires and the 720 or so repertoires of the first cohort. Besides the first cohort of 550 to 750 subjects, a separate validation cohort made up of 120 different subjects was used. The study was designed to test whether signatures of past pathogen exposure could be identified by cataloging public T cell receptors. To predict cytomegalovirus infection status, the study combined high-throughput TCR immunosequencing, statistical association of individual TCRs with disease status, and machine learning.

Paper-wide results and their limitations: Most TCR sequences were observed very rarely across donors, whereas some public TCRs were present in many individuals. In vitro tests confirmed that a few of the cytomegalovirus-associated TCR beta chains recognize cytomegalovirus antigens. The study gave a list of some 150 TCR beta chains associated with cytomegalovirus. Of the cluster scores, roughly 93% were above 0 in a later analysis, which found that TCRs clustered in the first cohort also tended to co-occur in the roughly 130 validation repertoires. The authors suggested that the approach could potentially be extended to other disease states and immunological phenotypes. A later analysis had no HLA typing for the validation cohort, so co-occurrence there was scored across all 110 or so repertoires. Cytomegalovirus status was reported to be diagnosed by the classifier with high specificity and sensitivity in both the original and validation cohorts.

What was sequenced was PBMCs. Here the chain combines TRBV30 and TRBJ1-1; TRBD1 lines up with 9 middle nucleotides. This clonotype was sampled from a young woman in good health and CMV-seronegative. Read as DNA, the sequence is TGTGCCTGGAGAATCCGGGACAGGGTGATCTTT. Its protein reads: CAWRIRDRVIF.